This TCR beta chain was captured in a study of spatial heterogeneity in lung cancer. V was pared by 6 bases and J by 8 bases, with 13 bases of the junction left unmatched. The CDR3 contains 16 residues. The V gene's germline CDR1 is LGHDT and CDR2 YNNKEL (reference sequence). This clonotype was detected only a few times. Time point: sample taken at primary tumor resection. TCRdb analysed the 5' RACE reads with MiXCR anew, one entry per CDR3 protein. The data contain more than 65,000 distinct CDR3 sequences, roughly 8% of them singletons. The V gene is TRBV3-1, the J gene TRBJ2-1; TRBD2 matches at 10 bases. Sequencing used PBMCs, obtained at surgery. The origin of this receptor is a male donor with early-stage non-small cell lung cancer. CDR3 loop: CASSRLSGRIWDEQFF. CDR3 in DNA: TGTGCCAGCAGTCGACTTAGCGGGAGGATTTGGGATGAGCAGTTCTTC.